Presented here are 8 T cell receptor beta chains from one specimen sequenced in a study of cytomegalovirus exposure and HLA in healthy donors. Amplification used 60 Vbeta primers and 13 Jbeta primers. The repertoire was sequenced with immunoSEQ multiplex PCR; TCRdb's copy has only in-frame clones and lacks some. The sample lists some 200,000 clones, less than 85% occurring once. Sequencing was carried out using PBMCs. Receptors originate from a girl aged 2-10 years in good health and CMV-seronegative.

This rearrangement joins TRBV7-6 to TRBJ2-7, with 8 bases matching TRBD2. Germline CDR1 reads SGHVS; CDR2 reads FNYEAQ. The CDR3 is 13 residues long. In DNA form, the CDR3 reads TGTGCGCCCGGGGGGGACACCATCTACGAGCAGTACTTC. This gives the protein CAPGGDTIYEQYF.

The rearrangement links TRBV9 to TRBJ1-1, with D perhaps TRBD1 (5 bases). V shed 5 bases and J shed 8 bases, with 16 bases lying between them. The CDR3 contains 13 residues. CDR1 SGDLS and CDR2 YYNGEE come from the germline V gene. CDR3 amino acids: CASSDDRGTEAFF. CDR3 nucleotide sequence: TGTGCCAGCAGTGATGATCGGGGGACCGAAGCTTTCTTT.

This chain connects TRBV7-9 to TRBJ2-3; 7 bases fit TRBD2. Germline V gene lookup returns CDR1 SEHNR and CDR2 FQNEAQ (reference sequence). V lost 2 bases and J lost 3; bases outside the gene matches: 8. The CDR3 is made up of 16 amino acids. CDR3 bases: TGTGCCAGCAGCTTACACGGACGGGGGGATACAGATACGCAGTATTTT. This gives the protein CASSLHGRGDTDTQYF.

The genes are TRBV7-2 and TRBJ2-7; tentatively, D is TRBD2 (6 bases). Germline assignment: CDR1 SGHTA and CDR2 FQGNSA. V was shortened by 6 bases and J by 2 bases, with 11 bases between the two germline ends. CDR3 length equals 13 residues. CDR3 sequence reads: CASSQRATYEQYF. CDR3 coding DNA: TGTGCCAGCAGTCAGCGGGCAACCTACGAGCAGTACTTC.

The genes are TRBV6-5 and TRBJ1-1; D gene uncertain. With 2 bases removed from V and 6 bases from J, the gap between germline ends came to 13 bases. The CDR3 loop spans 14 amino acids. Germline assignment: CDR1 MNHEY and CDR2 SVGAGI. CDR3 nucleotides: TGTGCCAGCAGTTACCGCGGGCTTCGTGCTGAAGCTTTCTTT. It translates to CASSYRGLRAEAFF.

V gene TRBV10-3 combines with J gene TRBJ2-1; TRBD1 matches 9 bases. CDR1 and CDR2 from the germline V gene are ENHRY and SYGVKD. The CDR3 is 16 amino acids. Trimming at V came to 0 bases and at J to 4 bases, leaving 4 bases not matched to a gene. Here the CDR3 reads CAISESRGTGYNEQFF. The CDR3 DNA is TGTGCCATCAGTGAGTCGAGAGGGACAGGGTACAATGAGCAGTTCTTC.

The count of this clone is one. The V and J genes are TRBV10-2 and TRBJ2-7; 8 bases map to TRBD2. CDR3 length: 17 residues. Per germline, CDR1 WSHSY and CDR2 SAAADI. The junction had 12 bases not matched to a gene; V was cut back by 2 bases and J by 3 bases. The DNA of the CDR3 is TGCGCCAGCAGTGAGCCCCCACTGCGGCGGGGGGACTACGAGCAGTACTTC. It is translated as CASSEPPLRRGDYEQYF.

The V gene is TRBV2, the J gene TRBJ2-2; 7 bases align to TRBD2. Unmatched junction bases numbered 4, after V lost 2 bases and J lost 1 base. CDR1 is SNHLY, CDR2 FYNNEI, per germline. The CDR3 is 16 amino acids. The CDR3 spells CASSERAGLNTGELFF. The CDR3 nucleotides read TGTGCCAGCAGTGAACGAGCGGGGCTGAACACCGGGGAGCTGTTTTTT. Based on the CDR3 plus reference TRBV2 and TRBJ2-2, the full variable domain is EPEVTQTPSHQVTQMGQEVILRCVPISNHLYFYWYRQILGQKVEFLVSFYNNEISEKSEIFDDQFSVERPDGSNFTLKIRSTKLEDSAMYFCASSERAGLNTGELFFGEGSRLTVL.